These 5 T cell receptor beta chains share one sample of origin, sequenced in a study of persistence of HIV-infected CD4 T cells. No antigen has been identified for these receptors. The libraries were made with immunoSEQ version 4 in survey mode. Assay used: immunoSEQ multiplex PCR; TCRdb lists only in-frame clones, some missing. This sample has tens of thousands of clones, with 82% found just once. Stimulation used 8 to 10 ug/mL lysate from CMV-infected fibroblasts. Sorted nonresponding memory CD4+ T cells were CD40L-negative, CD69-negative, CD45RO-high. The sequenced sample was CD4+ T cells sorted from PBMCs after approximately 20-hour stimulation, obtained from a patient who received antiretroviral therapy. The receptors come from an adult woman with HIV who was CMV-seropositive.

This chain uses TRBV28 with TRBJ2-7, with D unresolved. The germline CDR1 and CDR2 sequences are MDHEN and SYDVKM. With 4 bases removed from V and 4 bases from J, the gap between germline ends came to 17 bases. This CDR3 contains 15 residues. The CDR3 spells CASSSMGATPYEQYF. The DNA for the CDR3 is TGTGCCAGCAGTTCGATGGGTGCGACGCCGTACGAGCAGTACTTC.

DNA for the CDR3: TGTGCCAGCAGCTACGGACAGGCCTACGAGCAGTACTTC. It specifies CASSYGQAYEQYF. J is TRBJ2-7 and V is TRBV5-4; 7 bases map to TRBD1. Unmatched junction bases numbered 2, after V lost 3 bases and J lost 2 bases. This CDR3 contains 13 residues. From germline, CDR1 is SGHNT and CDR2 YYREEE (reference sequence).

The chain combines TRBV5-1 with TRBJ2-5; D not certain. CDR1 SGHRS and CDR2 YFSETQ come from the germline V gene. The ends were cut back, 2 bases at V and 3 bases at J, with 8 bases in the middle. The CDR3 has 13 amino acids. CDR3 region: CASSFTPEETQYF. In DNA form, the CDR3 reads TGCGCCAGCAGCTTTACTCCAGAAGAGACCCAGTACTTC.

V gene TRBV6-6 combines with J gene TRBJ1-1, with D maybe TRBD1 (5 bases). This CDR3 spans 11 amino acids. Germline-derived CDR1 and CDR2 are MNHNY and SVGAGI (reference sequence). V was shortened by 6 bases and J by 6 bases, with 8 bases between the two germline ends. CDR3 loop: CASSLTAEAFF. The CDR3 region has the DNA TGTGCCAGCAGCTTGACAGCTGAAGCTTTCTTT.

This rearrangement joins TRBV18 to TRBJ2-5, with 7 nucleotides matching TRBD1. The ends lost 3 bases at V and 5 bases at J; junction bases unmatched: 6. The germline V gene encodes CDR1 KGHSH and CDR2 LQKENI. This CDR3 contains 14 residues. CDR3: CASSPPARGETQYF. CDR3 nucleotides: TGTGCCAGCTCACCCCCCGCCAGGGGGGAGACCCAGTACTTC.